What follows describes a single TCR beta chain. Some clones are missing from TCRdb's copy, which holds only in-frame ones; the method was immunoSEQ multiplex PCR. The data contain 250,000 to 300,000 clones, around 90% of them seen just once; the ten biggest clones take up 0.75% to 1%. This sample is part of a study of blood T cell repertoires in COVID-19. Study as a whole: Donors in the United States, Italy and Spain gave samples during acute or convalescent COVID-19. Sources were T cells, B-cell-depleted T cells, or PBMCs; the material itself was cDNA or gDNA.

Participants spanned ages about 18 to 90 years and resided in 20 to 30 US areas. Researchers sorted participants into cohorts using their self-reported clinical history. Trimming at V came to 1 base and at J to 4 bases, leaving 3 bases not matched to a gene. Per the germline V gene, CDR1 is MGHDK and CDR2 is SYGVNS. This CDR3 spans 15 amino acids. The specimen was PBMCs or T cells enriched from blood (not recorded which). The rearrangement joins TRBV25-1 to TRBJ1-3; 8 bases line up with TRBD1. This clonotype was sampled from a woman in her 30s who had recovered from COVID-19. This chain's CDR3 is CASSEFRTGGNTIYF. The CDR3 DNA sequence: TGTGCCAGCAGTGAATTCCGGACAGGGGGAAACACCATATATTTT. Drawing the rest from reference TRBV25-1 and TRBJ1-3, the complete variable domain is EADIYQTPRYLVIGTGKKITLECSQTMGHDKMYWYQQDPGMELHLIHYSYGVNSTEKGDLSSESTVSRIRTEHFPLTLESARPSHTSQYLCASSEFRTGGNTIYFGEGSWLTVV.